Listed below are T cell receptor beta chains from one sample, sequenced in a study of cytomegalovirus exposure and HLA in healthy donors. This table comes from immunoSEQ multiplex PCR, and its TCRdb copy is limited to in-frame clones, with some not included. Of around 150,000 clones listed, about four fifths are singletons. Sequencing used PBMCs. Receptor source: a man in his thirties or forties in good health and CMV-seronegative. Each CDR3 is given without its conserved first and last residue. Clone size appears in some rows only: once, few, many, or a class for an expanded clone.

TRBJ2-5 NA TRBV7-7 ASAIRETQY
TRBJ2-1 NA TRBV19 ASIRDPLLYNEQF
TRBJ2-2 NA TRBV5-1 ASSLEAGTNTGELF
TRBJ2-7 NA TRBV28 ASSFSRTGLYEQY
TRBJ2-4 NA TRBV2 ASTASGNSNIQY
TRBJ1-2 NA TRBV4-2 ASSQEIAVPYGYT
TRBJ2-7 NA TRBV28 ASSFRPGDEQY
TRBJ1-2 NA TRBV5-5 ASRQVPGQGAGGYT
TRBJ2-3 once TRBV6-1 ASSVGQGASDTQY
TRBJ1-4 NA TRBV5-6 ASSFQGNEKLF
TRBJ2-1 few TRBV13 ASSWRQGANEQF
TRBJ2-1 NA TRBV7-8 ASSRKEGTVYNEQF
TRBJ2-1 NA TRBV4-3 ASSQELLGLSYNEQF
TRBJ1-1 NA TRBV10-3 AISDRGLGDTEAF
NA NA TRBV6-5 ASSPTPRFYEQY
TRBJ1-1 NA TRBV18 ASSPGLTNTEAF
TRBJ2-7 once TRBV28 ASSLVAGGYEQY
TRBJ2-7 once TRBV9 ASSVGPSGHPESEQY
TRBJ2-2 NA TRBV6-5 ASSYGQGIPGELF
TRBJ1-2 NA TRBV29-1 SVETLWDRAGVYGYT